This is a list of T cell receptor beta chains from one sample in a study of tumor-infiltrating lymphocytes in oesophageal squamous cell carcinoma. TCRdb reprocessed the PCR reads via MiXCR and lists one record per CDR3 protein. The data contain approximately 20,000 distinct CDR3 sequences, around 33% of them singletons. The material sequenced was esophageal tumor tissue. All receptors come from a male donor with esophageal squamous cell carcinoma. The CDR3 runs from the conserved cysteine through the conserved F or W. Fields, in order: CDR3 DNA, CDR3 protein, J gene, V gene, clone size, D gene. The D gene is left open where the match is weak. Clone size is shown for a subset of rows, as once, few, many or a class of expanded clone.

CDR3 DNA: TGTGCCAGCAGTTACTCAAGCCGGGAGAGCGGGAGGGCGACCCACGGTCAGTTCTTC
CDR3 protein: CASSYSSRESGRATHGQFF
J gene: TRBJ2-1
V gene: TRBV6-2/TRBV6-3
clone size: many
D gene: TRBD2

CDR3 DNA: TGCAGCGTAGACCAACAGGGTAAGCGTGAGCAGTTCTTC
CDR3 protein: CSVDQQGKREQFF
J gene: TRBJ2-1
V gene: TRBV29-1
clone size: -
D gene: -

CDR3 DNA: TGTGCCAGCAGCTTGGGGACTAGCGGCACAGATACGCAGTATTTT
CDR3 protein: CASSLGTSGTDTQYF
J gene: TRBJ2-3
V gene: TRBV7-2
clone size: medium-sized
D gene: TRBD2

CDR3 DNA: TGTGCCAGCAGCCACCTTAGCGGGGGCTCGAGCTCCTACAATGAGCAGTTCTTC
CDR3 protein: CASSHLSGGSSSYNEQFF
J gene: TRBJ2-1
V gene: TRBV7-2
clone size: few
D gene: TRBD2

CDR3 DNA: TGTGCCAGCAGCTTAGATGCTAGCGTAGTCGAGACCCAGTACTTC
CDR3 protein: CASSLDASVVETQYF
J gene: TRBJ2-5
V gene: TRBV7-2
clone size: -
D gene: -

CDR3 DNA: TGTGCCAGCAGTCCCTACGGCACTAGCACAGATACGCAGTATTTT
CDR3 protein: CASSPYGTSTDTQYF
J gene: TRBJ2-3
V gene: TRBV27
clone size: many
D gene: -

CDR3 DNA: TGCGCCAGCAGTGAGATTGGGGGAGTGGAGACCCAGTACTTC
CDR3 protein: CASSEIGGVETQYF
J gene: TRBJ2-5
V gene: TRBV10-2
clone size: few
D gene: -

CDR3 DNA: TGTGCCAGCAGCCACCGGATTGCCAGCAACACTGAAGCTTTCTTT
CDR3 protein: CASSHRIASNTEAFF
J gene: TRBJ1-1
V gene: TRBV7-8
clone size: medium-sized
D gene: -

CDR3 DNA: TGCGCCAGCAGCTTGGGGGGCCTCCAGTTCTTC
CDR3 protein: CASSLGGLQFF
J gene: TRBJ2-1
V gene: TRBV5-1
clone size: few
D gene: -

CDR3 DNA: TGTGCCAGCAGTCCCCAACTCAATGAGCAGTACTTC
CDR3 protein: CASSPQLNEQYF
J gene: TRBJ2-7
V gene: TRBV28
clone size: -
D gene: -

CDR3 DNA: TGTGCCAGCAGCTTAGGTACAGGGTCTAATGAAAAACTGTTTTTT
CDR3 protein: CASSLGTGSNEKLFF
J gene: TRBJ1-4
V gene: TRBV7-6
clone size: once
D gene: -

CDR3 DNA: TGTGCCAGCAGCAGCAGGGAGAACACTGAAGCTTTCTTT
CDR3 protein: CASSSRENTEAFF
J gene: TRBJ1-1
V gene: TRBV6-8
clone size: -
D gene: -

CDR3 DNA: TGCGCCAGCAGTGATCCACAAGCGGGAGACACAGATACGCAGTATTTT
CDR3 protein: CASSDPQAGDTDTQYF
J gene: TRBJ2-3
V gene: TRBV10-1
clone size: -
D gene: TRBD2

CDR3 DNA: TGTGCCAGCAAGAGTAGCGCCTCCTACGAGCAGTACTTC
CDR3 protein: CASKSSASYEQYF
J gene: TRBJ2-7
V gene: TRBV27
clone size: many
D gene: -

CDR3 DNA: TGTGCCAGCAGCTTCGACAGACAAGAGACCCAGTACTTC
CDR3 protein: CASSFDRQETQYF
J gene: TRBJ2-5
V gene: TRBV7-9
clone size: many
D gene: -

CDR3 DNA: TGTGCCAGCAGCTTAGGCGGCACCAGCACAGATACGCAGTATTTT
CDR3 protein: CASSLGGTSTDTQYF
J gene: TRBJ2-3
V gene: TRBV7-2
clone size: -
D gene: -

CDR3 DNA: TGCGCCAGCAGCCAACCCGGGACTAGCGGGAGAGGGAGCTCCTACAATGAGCAGTACTTC
CDR3 protein: CASSQPGTSGRGSSYNEQYF
J gene: TRBJ2-5
V gene: TRBV4-1
clone size: -
D gene: TRBD2

CDR3 DNA: TGTGCCAGCAGTCCCCTTGGAGCGGACCCTGGAAATGAGCAGTTCTTC
CDR3 protein: CASSPLGADPGNEQFF
J gene: TRBJ2-1
V gene: TRBV28
clone size: -
D gene: -

CDR3 DNA: TGTGCCAGCAGTATCAGACAGTGGCCAGCAGGGGCCAACGTCCTGACTTTC
CDR3 protein: CASSIRQWPAGANVLTF
J gene: TRBJ2-6
V gene: TRBV7-8
clone size: few
D gene: -

CDR3 DNA: TGTGCCACCAGTGATCCGCTGAACACTGAAGCTTTCTTT
CDR3 protein: CATSDPLNTEAFF
J gene: TRBJ1-1
V gene: TRBV24-1
clone size: many
D gene: -

CDR3 DNA: TGTGCCAGCAGCTTAGACAGGGGTAGAGTTACTGAAGCTTTCTTT
CDR3 protein: CASSLDRGRVTEAFF
J gene: TRBJ1-1
V gene: TRBV11-1
clone size: many
D gene: TRBD1

CDR3 DNA: TGTGCCAGCAGTTCGACAGGGCAGTATTCACCCCTCCACTTT
CDR3 protein: CASSSTGQYSPLHF
J gene: TRBJ1-6
V gene: TRBV7-2
clone size: few
D gene: TRBD1

CDR3 DNA: TGTGCCAGCCAAGACGGGACAGGGGGCCTTGAAGCTTTCTTT
CDR3 protein: CASQDGTGGLEAFF
J gene: TRBJ1-1
V gene: TRBV7-9
clone size: many
D gene: TRBD1

CDR3 DNA: TGTGCCAGCAGCCAAGATGGACTAGCGGGAGGGCGAGACGAGCAGTACTTC
CDR3 protein: CASSQDGLAGGRDEQYF
J gene: TRBJ2-7
V gene: TRBV4-2
clone size: many
D gene: TRBD2

CDR3 DNA: TGTGCCAGCAGCTTTGCACAGACCTACGAGCAGTACTTC
CDR3 protein: CASSFAQTYEQYF
J gene: TRBJ2-7
V gene: TRBV11-1
clone size: -
D gene: -

CDR3 DNA: TGTGCCAGCAGTACTAGCGGGGGAGGATCCTACGAGCAGTACTTC
CDR3 protein: CASSTSGGGSYEQYF
J gene: TRBJ2-7
V gene: TRBV28
clone size: many
D gene: TRBD2

CDR3 DNA: TGTGCCAGCAGTTTAACAGGGAAGATGAACACTGAAGCTTTCTTT
CDR3 protein: CASSLTGKMNTEAFF
J gene: TRBJ1-1
V gene: TRBV6-1
clone size: many
D gene: -

CDR3 DNA: TGCGCCAGCAGCGAGAGGACAGGGGGCGTAGGCAATGAGCAGTTCTTC
CDR3 protein: CASSERTGGVGNEQFF
J gene: TRBJ2-1
V gene: TRBV5-1
clone size: few
D gene: TRBD1

CDR3 DNA: TGTGCCAGCAGCTATTACGGGTTGTTCGCGAACACCGGGGAGCTGTTTTTT
CDR3 protein: CASSYYGLFANTGELFF
J gene: TRBJ2-2
V gene: TRBV11-2
clone size: many
D gene: -

CDR3 DNA: TGTGCCAGCAGTTTAGGGGGGCCTAGAGGGGAGACCCAGTACTTC
CDR3 protein: CASSLGGPRGETQYF
J gene: TRBJ2-5
V gene: TRBV12-3/TRBV12-4
clone size: few
D gene: -

CDR3 DNA: TGTGCCAGCAGTTTAGATGGGACTGAAGCTTTCTTT
CDR3 protein: CASSLDGTEAFF
J gene: TRBJ1-1
V gene: TRBV28
clone size: medium-sized
D gene: -

CDR3 DNA: TGCGCCAGCAGCCTGGGACTAGAGGTCGGCGAGCAGTACTTC
CDR3 protein: CASSLGLEVGEQYF
J gene: TRBJ2-7
V gene: TRBV5-1
clone size: many
D gene: TRBD2

CDR3 DNA: TGTGCCAGCAGTTACGGCCCGGAATCCTACGAGCAGTACTTC
CDR3 protein: CASSYGPESYEQYF
J gene: TRBJ2-7
V gene: TRBV6-2/TRBV6-3
clone size: many
D gene: -

CDR3 DNA: TGTGCCAGCACCAGGGGGAACACCGGGGAGCTGTTTTTT
CDR3 protein: CASTRGNTGELFF
J gene: TRBJ2-2
V gene: TRBV25-1
clone size: -
D gene: -

CDR3 DNA: TGCGCCAGCAGCCAACGACAAGGCGGGAGGGCGGGTAATGAGCAGTTCTTC
CDR3 protein: CASSQRQGGRAGNEQFF
J gene: TRBJ2-1
V gene: TRBV4-3
clone size: many
D gene: TRBD2

CDR3 DNA: TGCGCCAGCAGCCCGGACCCGACTAGCGGGAGGCTCAATGAGCAGTTCTTC
CDR3 protein: CASSPDPTSGRLNEQFF
J gene: TRBJ2-1
V gene: TRBV5-1
clone size: many
D gene: TRBD2

CDR3 DNA: TGTGCCAGCAGTTTCCAGGCCGGGCAGTTCTTC
CDR3 protein: CASSFQAGQFF
J gene: TRBJ2-1
V gene: TRBV28
clone size: -
D gene: -

CDR3 DNA: TGTGCCAGCAGTTCTCGGGACAAGCAGTACTTT
CDR3 protein: CASSSRDKQYF
J gene: TRBJ1-6
V gene: TRBV6-1
clone size: -
D gene: -

CDR3 DNA: TGTGCCAGCTCACCGCGGTGGGACACAGATACGCAGTATTTT
CDR3 protein: CASSPRWDTDTQYF
J gene: TRBJ2-3
V gene: TRBV18
clone size: few
D gene: -

CDR3 DNA: TGTGCCAGTACCTTGGTAGGAAGAGCGAAAGAAGCTTTCTTT
CDR3 protein: CASTLVGRAKEAFF
J gene: TRBJ1-1
V gene: TRBV19
clone size: many
D gene: -

CDR3 DNA: TGTGCCAGCAGTTTATTCACAGCGAAAACTTGGAAAAGGGATGAGCAGTTCTTC
CDR3 protein: CASSLFTAKTWKRDEQFF
J gene: TRBJ2-1
V gene: TRBV12-3/TRBV12-4
clone size: medium-sized
D gene: -

CDR3 DNA: TGTGCCAGCAGTTACTCGGCAGGGGGCGGTTACGAGCAGTACTTC
CDR3 protein: CASSYSAGGGYEQYF
J gene: TRBJ2-7
V gene: TRBV6-6
clone size: -
D gene: TRBD1

CDR3 DNA: TGTGCCAGCAGTTTAAAGGCCATCTCCGGAAACACCATATATTTT
CDR3 protein: CASSLKAISGNTIYF
J gene: TRBJ1-3
V gene: TRBV28
clone size: many
D gene: -

CDR3 DNA: TGTGCCAGCAGTTCCCAGCGGGGGGACAATGAGCAGTTCTTC
CDR3 protein: CASSSQRGDNEQFF
J gene: TRBJ2-1
V gene: TRBV12-3/TRBV12-4
clone size: -
D gene: TRBD2

CDR3 DNA: TGTGCCAGCAGTTACAGTGGGAGGTCCCTTGATACGCAGTATTTT
CDR3 protein: CASSYSGRSLDTQYF
J gene: TRBJ2-3
V gene: TRBV6-7
clone size: -
D gene: -

CDR3 DNA: TGTGCCAGCAGCTTAGCGCAGGGAGAGACCCAGTACTTC
CDR3 protein: CASSLAQGETQYF
J gene: TRBJ2-5
V gene: TRBV7-2
clone size: medium-sized
D gene: -

CDR3 DNA: TGTGCCAGCAGTTACGGTCTAAGTACCTACGAGCAGTACTTC
CDR3 protein: CASSYGLSTYEQYF
J gene: TRBJ2-7
V gene: TRBV6-6
clone size: medium-sized
D gene: -

CDR3 DNA: TGTGCCAGCAGCTTAGTGGGGGATGGCTACACCTTC
CDR3 protein: CASSLVGDGYTF
J gene: TRBJ1-2
V gene: TRBV7-8
clone size: -
D gene: -

CDR3 DNA: TGTGCCAGTACATCGGGTGTAGGGGGAAGAGCCAACGTCCTGACTTTC
CDR3 protein: CASTSGVGGRANVLTF
J gene: TRBJ2-6
V gene: TRBV7-2
clone size: -
D gene: -

CDR3 DNA: TGTGCCAGCAGCCCGACTAGGGACAGGGACGTTGGCTACACCTTC
CDR3 protein: CASSPTRDRDVGYTF
J gene: TRBJ1-2
V gene: TRBV28
clone size: many
D gene: TRBD1

CDR3 DNA: TGTGCCAGCACCCCAGGGGAACAATCCTACGAGCAGTACTTT
CDR3 protein: CASTPGEQSYEQYF
J gene: TRBJ2-3
V gene: TRBV11-2
clone size: -
D gene: -

CDR3 DNA: TGTGCCAGCAGCCCACAGGGTAACTACGAGCAGTACTTC
CDR3 protein: CASSPQGNYEQYF
J gene: TRBJ2-7
V gene: TRBV7-3
clone size: medium-sized
D gene: -

CDR3 DNA: TGTGCCAGCAGCCCTGTAACGGGGGGGACCTACAATGAGCAGTTCTTC
CDR3 protein: CASSPVTGGTYNEQFF
J gene: TRBJ2-1
V gene: TRBV7-2
clone size: -
D gene: TRBD2

CDR3 DNA: TGTGCCAGCAGTGGGTGGGGCAGGCCCTCCTACAATGAGCAGTACTTC
CDR3 protein: CASSGWGRPSYNEQYF
J gene: TRBJ2-7
V gene: TRBV27
clone size: -
D gene: -

CDR3 DNA: TGTGCCAGCAGCTTAACAGGCAAAGCTAACTATGGCTACACCTTC
CDR3 protein: CASSLTGKANYGYTF
J gene: TRBJ1-2
V gene: TRBV7-2
clone size: -
D gene: -

CDR3 DNA: TGTGCCAGCAGCTTTTCGGAAAACAGGGTAGGGGAGCAGTACTTC
CDR3 protein: CASSFSENRVGEQYF
J gene: TRBJ2-7
V gene: TRBV7-2
clone size: once
D gene: -